A single sample is the source of the 9 T cell receptor beta chains below, sequenced in a study of T-cell reconstitution after alpha-beta-depleted transplantation in children. Using unique molecular identifiers, the investigators prepared the TCRbeta library. TCRdb called the PCR reads again in MiXCR, with one record for every CDR3 protein. The sample consists of around 210,000 distinct CDR3 sequences, roughly 7% of them appearing once. Material: PBMCs, obtained before TCRalphabeta/CD19-depleted stem cell transplant. Receptors originate from a boy between 2 and 10 years old with acute lymphoblastic leukemia, due to receive a stem cell transplant.

This chain links TRBV7-2 with TRBJ1-2; 9 nucleotides match TRBD1. With V trimmed by 5 bases and J by 4 bases, 8 bases remained unmatched. CDR3 length equals 15 residues. Germline-derived CDR1 and CDR2 are SGHTA and FQGNSA. CDR3 sequence (DNA): TGTGCCAGCAGCCAACCCACAGGGGGCACCTATGGCTACACCTTC. Amino acids: CASSQPTGGTYGYTF. The full variable domain, completed using reference TRBV7-2 and TRBJ1-2, is GAGVSQSPSNKVTEKGKDVELRCDPISGHTALYWYRQSLGQGLEFLIYFQGNSAPDKSGLPSDRFSAERTGGSVSTLTIQRTQQEDSAVYLCASSQPTGGTYGYTFGSGTRLTVV.

This clonotype has ten or more counts. V gene TRBV5-1 combines with J gene TRBJ2-7, with TRBD1 identical over 11 bases. CDR1 and CDR2 from the germline V gene are SGHRS and YFSETQ. The J segment lost 4 bases and the V segment lost 4 bases, leaving 4 bases of the junction unmatched. The CDR3 is 14 amino acids. As DNA, the CDR3 is TGCGCCAGCAGCCAGGGACAGGGGGTATACGAGCAGTACTTC. Its translation is CASSQGQGVYEQYF.

This clonotype was counted many times. The V and J genes are TRBV7-2 and TRBJ2-5, with D unresolved. The germline V gene has CDR1 SGHTA and CDR2 FQGNSA. V was trimmed by 4 bases and J by 4 bases, leaving 13 bases between them. This CDR3 contains 14 residues. Here the CDR3 reads CASSSLVFGETQYF. In DNA, the CDR3 is TGTGCCAGCAGCTCGCTAGTTTTCGGAGAGACCCAGTACTTC.

This clonotype occurred many times. The rearrangement links TRBV28 to TRBJ1-2, with D possibly matching TRBD1 (5 bases). Germline V lookup: CDR1 MDHEN, CDR2 SYDVKM. V was shortened by 6 bases and J by 8 bases, with 16 bases between the two germline ends. This CDR3 spans 13 amino acids. The CDR3 DNA is TGTGCCAGCAGCCCAGACAGCCCGGGGGGCTACACCTTC. Protein product: CASSPDSPGGYTF.

This clonotype has more than one count but fewer than ten. CDR3 residues: CASNSDGANYGYTF. DNA of the CDR3: TGTGCCAGCAATTCGGACGGAGCTAACTATGGCTACACCTTC. This chain connects TRBV6-5 to TRBJ1-2; unclear D gene. V shed 7 bases and J shed 0 bases, with 12 bases lying between them. Per the germline V gene, CDR1 is MNHEY and CDR2 is SVGAGI. The CDR3 extends over 14 amino acids.

This clonotype was seen repeatedly, ten times or more. The chain is built from TRBV28 and TRBJ2-6; no clear D. From germline, CDR1 is MDHEN and CDR2 SYDVKM. V dropped 3 bases and J dropped 1 base, with 7 bases sitting between them. The CDR3 runs to 15 residues. The CDR3 DNA is TGTGCCAGCAGTTTGCTTGCTTCTGGGGCCAACGTCCTGACTTTC. This codes for CASSLLASGANVLTF.

In this sample, this clonotype turned up a few times. The chain recombines TRBV7-9 with TRBJ1-1; no definite D call. The germline V gene has CDR1 SEHNR and CDR2 FQNEAQ (reference sequence). The CDR3 length is 14 residues. Trimming removed 5 bases from V and 1 base from J, with 11 bases in between. CDR3 sequence: CASSQEWGNTEAFF. DNA of the CDR3: TGTGCCAGCAGCCAGGAGTGGGGGAACACTGAAGCTTTCTTT.

V and J are TRBV7-9 and TRBJ2-7; a possible D gene is TRBD1 (6 bases). CDR3 size: 15 residues. V lost 3 bases to trimming and J lost 0 bases, with 12 bases between them. Germline V lookup: CDR1 SEHNR, CDR2 FQNEAQ (reference sequence). DNA of the CDR3: TGTGCCAGCAGCTTCCCCGACAGGAGCTCCTACGAGCAGTACTTC. Amino acid sequence: CASSFPDRSSYEQYF.

In this sample, this clonotype turned up many times. The chain joins TRBV4-2 to TRBJ2-3; TRBD1 matches at 7 bases. In germline, CDR1 is LGHNA, CDR2 YNFKEQ. Trimming cost V 0 bases and J 3 bases; bases outside gene matches: 12. The CDR3 is 18 amino acids. The CDR3 coding sequence is TGTGCCAGCAGCCAAGAGCCCACAGGGGAAATCAAAACAGATACGCAGTATTTT. Translated, it gives CASSQEPTGEIKTDTQYF.